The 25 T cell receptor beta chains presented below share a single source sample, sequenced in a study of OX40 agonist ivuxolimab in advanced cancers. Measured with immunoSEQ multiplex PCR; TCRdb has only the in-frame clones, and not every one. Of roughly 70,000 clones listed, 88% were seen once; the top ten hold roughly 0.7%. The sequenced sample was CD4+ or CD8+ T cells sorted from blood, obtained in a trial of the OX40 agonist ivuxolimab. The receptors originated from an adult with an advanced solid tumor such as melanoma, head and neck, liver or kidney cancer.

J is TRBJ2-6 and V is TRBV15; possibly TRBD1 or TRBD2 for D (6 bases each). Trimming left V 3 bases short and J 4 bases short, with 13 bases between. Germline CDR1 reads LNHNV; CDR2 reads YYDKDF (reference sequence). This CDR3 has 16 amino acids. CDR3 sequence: CATSSPWGAGANVLTF. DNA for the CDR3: TGTGCCACCAGCAGCCCATGGGGGGCAGGGGCCAACGTCCTGACTTTC. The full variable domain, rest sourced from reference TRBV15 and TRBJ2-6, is DAMVIQNPRYQVTQFGKPVTLSCSQTLNHNVMYWYQQKSSQAPKLLFHYYDKDFNNEADTPDNFQSRRPNTSFCFLDIRSPGLGDTAMYLCATSSPWGAGANVLTFGAGSRLTVL.

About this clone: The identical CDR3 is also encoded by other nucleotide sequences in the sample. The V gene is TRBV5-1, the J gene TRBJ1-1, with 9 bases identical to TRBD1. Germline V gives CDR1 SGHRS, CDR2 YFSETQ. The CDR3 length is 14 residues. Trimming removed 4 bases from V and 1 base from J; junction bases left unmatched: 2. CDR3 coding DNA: TGCGCCAGCAGCCCGGGACAGGGGAACACTGAAGCTTTCTTT. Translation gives CASSPGQGNTEAFF.

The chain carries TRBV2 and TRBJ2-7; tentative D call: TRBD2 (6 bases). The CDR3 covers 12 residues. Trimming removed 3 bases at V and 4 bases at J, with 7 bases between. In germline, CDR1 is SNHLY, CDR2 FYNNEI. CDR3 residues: CASSEGGYEQYF. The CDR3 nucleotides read TGTGCCAGCAGTGAGGGAGGATACGAGCAGTACTTC.

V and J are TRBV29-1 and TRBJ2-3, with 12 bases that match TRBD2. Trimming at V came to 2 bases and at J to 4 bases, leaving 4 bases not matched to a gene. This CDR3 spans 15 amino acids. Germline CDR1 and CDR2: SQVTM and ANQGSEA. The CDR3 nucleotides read TGCAGCGTTGAACGACTAGCGGGAGCGTCAGATACGCAGTATTTT. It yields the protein CSVERLAGASDTQYF.

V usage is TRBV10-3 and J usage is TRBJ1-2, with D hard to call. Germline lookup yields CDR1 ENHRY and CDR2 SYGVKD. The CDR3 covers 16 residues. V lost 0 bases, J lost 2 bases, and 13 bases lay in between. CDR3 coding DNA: TGTGCCATCAGTGAGTCCCTTCTCCCGGGGAACTATGGCTACACCTTC. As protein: CAISESLLPGNYGYTF.

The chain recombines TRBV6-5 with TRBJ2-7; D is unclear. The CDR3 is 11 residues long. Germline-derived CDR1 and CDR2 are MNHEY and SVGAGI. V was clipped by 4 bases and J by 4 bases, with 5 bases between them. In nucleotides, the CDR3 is TGTGCCAGCAGTTTAACATACGAGCAGTACTTC. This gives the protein CASSLTYEQYF.

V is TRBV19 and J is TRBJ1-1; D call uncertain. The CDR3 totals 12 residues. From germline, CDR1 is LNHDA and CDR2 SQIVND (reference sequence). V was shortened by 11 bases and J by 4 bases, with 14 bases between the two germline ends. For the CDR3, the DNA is TGTGCCTGCCGTAGGGTAGGCACTGAAGCTTTCTTT. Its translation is CACRRVGTEAFF.

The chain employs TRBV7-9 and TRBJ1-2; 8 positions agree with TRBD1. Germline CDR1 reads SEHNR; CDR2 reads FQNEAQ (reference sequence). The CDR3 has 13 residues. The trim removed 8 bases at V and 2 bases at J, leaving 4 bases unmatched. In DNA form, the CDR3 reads TGTGCCAGCTTGGACAGGGAGAACTATGGCTACACCTTC. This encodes CASLDRENYGYTF.

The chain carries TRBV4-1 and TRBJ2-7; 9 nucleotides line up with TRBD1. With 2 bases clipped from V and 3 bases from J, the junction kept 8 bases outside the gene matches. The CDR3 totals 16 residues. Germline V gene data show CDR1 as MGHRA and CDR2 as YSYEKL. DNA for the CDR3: TGCGCCAGCAGCCAAAGCTTCCGGGACAGGGTCTACGAGCAGTACTTC. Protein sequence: CASSQSFRDRVYEQYF.

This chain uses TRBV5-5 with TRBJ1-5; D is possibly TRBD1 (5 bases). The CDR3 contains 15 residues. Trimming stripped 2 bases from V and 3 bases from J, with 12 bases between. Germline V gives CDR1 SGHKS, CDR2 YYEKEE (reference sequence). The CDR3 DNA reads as TGTGCCAGCAGCTTAAATACAGGCTTCAATCAGCCCCAGCATTTT. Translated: CASSLNTGFNQPQHF.

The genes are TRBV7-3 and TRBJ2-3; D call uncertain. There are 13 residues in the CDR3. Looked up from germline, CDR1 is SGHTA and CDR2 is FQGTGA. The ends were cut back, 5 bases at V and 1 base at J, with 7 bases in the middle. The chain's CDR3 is CASSQSGTDTQYF. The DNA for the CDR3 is TGTGCCAGCAGCCAGTCTGGCACAGATACGCAGTATTTT.

The CDR3 loop reads CASRFDRGQETQYF. The CDR3 bases are TGTGCCAGTAGATTCGACAGGGGCCAAGAGACCCAGTACTTC. The V gene is TRBV19, the J gene TRBJ2-5, with 8 bases that match TRBD1. CDR3 length: 14 residues. CDR1 LNHDA and CDR2 SQIVND come from the germline V gene (reference sequence). The V gene end was trimmed by 6 bases and the J gene end by 1 base; junction bases not matched to a gene: 4. The full variable domain, with the rest looked up from reference TRBV19 and TRBJ2-5, is DGGITQSPKYLFRKEGQNVTLSCEQNLNHDAMYWYRQDPGQGLRLIYYSQIVNDFQKGDIAEGYSVSREKKESFPLTVTSAQKNPTAFYLCASRFDRGQETQYFGPGTRLLVL.

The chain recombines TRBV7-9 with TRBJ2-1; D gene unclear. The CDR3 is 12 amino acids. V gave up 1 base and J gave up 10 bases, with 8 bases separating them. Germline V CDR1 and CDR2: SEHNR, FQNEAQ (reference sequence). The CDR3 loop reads CASSLGAGEQFF. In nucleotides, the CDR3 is TGTGCCAGCAGCTTAGGAGCTGGGGAGCAGTTCTTC.

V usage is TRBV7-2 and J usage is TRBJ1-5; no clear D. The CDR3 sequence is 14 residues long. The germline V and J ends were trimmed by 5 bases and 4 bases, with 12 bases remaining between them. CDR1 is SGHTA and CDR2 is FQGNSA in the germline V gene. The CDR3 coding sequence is TGTGCCAGCAGCCGCCGCCAGGCAAATCAGCCCCAGCATTTT. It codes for CASSRRQANQPQHF.

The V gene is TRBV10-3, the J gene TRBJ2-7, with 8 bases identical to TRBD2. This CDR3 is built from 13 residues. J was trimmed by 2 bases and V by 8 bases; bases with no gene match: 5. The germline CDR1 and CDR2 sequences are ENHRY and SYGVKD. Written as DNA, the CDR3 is TGTGCCATCGGGGGCGGGAGGACCTACGAGCAGTACTTC. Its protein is CAIGGGRTYEQYF.

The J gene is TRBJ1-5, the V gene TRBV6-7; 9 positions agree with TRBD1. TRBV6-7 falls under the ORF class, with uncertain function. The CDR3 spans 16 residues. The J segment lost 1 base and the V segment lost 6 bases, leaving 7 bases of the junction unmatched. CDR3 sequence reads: CASSIRTGVSNQPQHF. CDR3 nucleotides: TGTGCCAGCAGCATCAGGACAGGGGTGAGCAATCAGCCCCAGCATTTT.

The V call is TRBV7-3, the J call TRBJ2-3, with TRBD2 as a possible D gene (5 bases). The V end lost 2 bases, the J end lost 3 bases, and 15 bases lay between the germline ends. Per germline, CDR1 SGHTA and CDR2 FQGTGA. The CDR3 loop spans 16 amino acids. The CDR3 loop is CASSLVALTRTDTQYF. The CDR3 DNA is TGTGCCAGCAGCTTAGTAGCCCTTACTAGAACAGATACGCAGTATTTT.

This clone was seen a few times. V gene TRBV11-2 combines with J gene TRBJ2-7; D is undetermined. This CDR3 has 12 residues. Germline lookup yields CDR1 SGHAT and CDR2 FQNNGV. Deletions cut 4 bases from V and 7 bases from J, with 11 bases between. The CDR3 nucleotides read TGTGCCAGCAGCTCTGTCGGGTGGGAGCAGTACTTC. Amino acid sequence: CASSSVGWEQYF.

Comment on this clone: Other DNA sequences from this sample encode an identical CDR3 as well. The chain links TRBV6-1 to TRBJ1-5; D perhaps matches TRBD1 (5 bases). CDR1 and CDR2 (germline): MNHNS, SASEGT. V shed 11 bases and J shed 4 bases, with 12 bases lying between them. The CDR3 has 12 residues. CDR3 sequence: CAGASGNQPQHF. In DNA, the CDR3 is TGTGCCGGCGCTTCAGGGAATCAGCCCCAGCATTTT.

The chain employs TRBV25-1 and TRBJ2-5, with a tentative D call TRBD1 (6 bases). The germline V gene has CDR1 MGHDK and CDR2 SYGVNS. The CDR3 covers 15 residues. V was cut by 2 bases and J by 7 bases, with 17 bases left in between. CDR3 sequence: CASSEGAGVRRTQYF. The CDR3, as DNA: TGTGCCAGCAGTGAAGGGGCAGGGGTAAGAAGGACCCAGTACTTC.

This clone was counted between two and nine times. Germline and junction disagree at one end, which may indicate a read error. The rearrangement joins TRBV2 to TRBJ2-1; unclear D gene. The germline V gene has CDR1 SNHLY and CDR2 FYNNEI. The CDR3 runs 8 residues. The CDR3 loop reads CASRVSVF. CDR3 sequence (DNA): TGTGCCAGCAGGGTTAGTGTCTTC.

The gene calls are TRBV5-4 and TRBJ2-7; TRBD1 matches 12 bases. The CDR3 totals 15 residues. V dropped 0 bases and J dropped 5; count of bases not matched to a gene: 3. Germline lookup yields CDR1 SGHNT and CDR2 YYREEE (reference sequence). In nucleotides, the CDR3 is TGTGCCAGCAGCTTGGAGGGACAGGGGGCCCACGAGCAGTACTTC. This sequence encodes CASSLEGQGAHEQYF. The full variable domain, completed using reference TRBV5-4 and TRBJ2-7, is ETGVTQSPTHLIKTRGQQVTLRCSSQSGHNTVSWYQQALGQGPQFIFQYYREEENGRGNFPPRFSGLQFPNYSSELNVNALELDDSALYLCASSLEGQGAHEQYFGPGTRLTVT.

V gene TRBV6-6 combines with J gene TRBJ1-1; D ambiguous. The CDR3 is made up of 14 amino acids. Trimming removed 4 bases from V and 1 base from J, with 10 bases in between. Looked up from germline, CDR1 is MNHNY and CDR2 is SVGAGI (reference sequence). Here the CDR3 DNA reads TGTGCCAGCAGTTCGCACCTGGGGAACACTGAAGCTTTCTTT. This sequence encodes CASSSHLGNTEAFF.

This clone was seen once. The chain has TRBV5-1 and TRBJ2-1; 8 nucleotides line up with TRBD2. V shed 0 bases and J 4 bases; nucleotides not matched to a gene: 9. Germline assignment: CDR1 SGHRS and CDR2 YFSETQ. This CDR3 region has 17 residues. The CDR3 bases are TGCGCCAGCAGCTTGGTGATAGCGGGACCGATGTACAATGAGCAGTTCTTC. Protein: CASSLVIAGPMYNEQFF.

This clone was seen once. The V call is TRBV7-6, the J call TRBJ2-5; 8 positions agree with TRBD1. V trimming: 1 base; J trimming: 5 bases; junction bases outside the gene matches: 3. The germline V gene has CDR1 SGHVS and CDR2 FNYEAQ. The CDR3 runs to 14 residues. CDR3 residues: CASSLETGVETQYF. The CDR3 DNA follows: TGTGCCAGCAGCTTAGAGACAGGGGTTGAGACCCAGTACTTC.